Each of the 24 T cell receptor beta chains below was sequenced from the same sample in a study of high-grade serous ovarian cancer treatment subgroups. Tumor samples were taken before definitive surgery or chemotherapy. Some clones are missing from TCRdb's copy, which holds only in-frame ones; the method was immunoSEQ multiplex PCR. The profile shows about 3,100 clones, roughly three quarters of them singletons. The sample consisted of tumor tissue. The origin of the receptors is a human donor with high-grade serous ovarian cancer.

The CDR3 coding sequence is TGTGCCAGCAGTTTAGGTAGCAGGGGGAGCAATCAGCCCCAGCATTTT. Amino acid sequence: CASSLGSRGSNQPQHF. The gene calls are TRBV27 and TRBJ1-5; 7 bases fit TRBD1. V dropped 2 bases and J dropped 1; count of bases not matched to a gene: 5. Germline V gives CDR1 MNHEY, CDR2 SMNVEV (reference sequence). This CDR3 region has 16 residues.

This clone was detected a few times. The chain combines TRBV27 with TRBJ1-2; the D gene is possibly TRBD1 (5 bases). This CDR3 comprises 14 residues. V lost 5 bases and J 3 bases, leaving 13 bases between the germline ends. Germline CDR1 is MNHEY and CDR2 is SMNVEV (reference sequence). CDR3: CASSLNWGHYGYTF. CDR3 nucleotide sequence: TGTGCCAGCAGTCTAAATTGGGGCCACTATGGCTACACCTTC.

The CDR3 DNA follows: TGTGCCAGCAGTGAACTTCATGGGGAGCCCCAGCATTTT. The encoded protein is CASSELHGEPQHF. V gene TRBV6-1 combines with J gene TRBJ1-5; D is unclear. Germline V gene lookup returns CDR1 MNHNS and CDR2 SASEGT. The CDR3 has 13 residues. V was trimmed by 2 bases and J by 8 bases, leaving 10 bases between them.

This chain connects TRBV28 to TRBJ2-5; no reliable D call. V lost 2 bases and J lost 0, with 10 bases in between. CDR1 and CDR2 (germline): MDHEN, SYDVKM. The CDR3 consists of 15 residues. The CDR3 protein is CASSLPHAYQETQYF. DNA of the CDR3: TGTGCCAGCAGTTTACCGCATGCGTACCAAGAGACCCAGTACTTC.

The chain employs TRBV9 and TRBJ2-7; D might be TRBD1 (6 bases). V gave up 0 bases and J gave up 4 bases, with 14 bases separating them. CDR3 length: 15 amino acids. Germline V gene sequence: CDR1 SGDLS, CDR2 YYNGEE. CDR3 sequence: CASSVEGTRSYEQYF. CDR3 DNA sequence: TGTGCCAGCAGCGTAGAAGGGACAAGGTCTTACGAGCAGTACTTC.

J is TRBJ2-7 and V is TRBV7-6; no clear D gene. The CDR3 covers 12 residues. The germline CDR1 and CDR2 sequences are SGHVS and FNYEAQ. The V gene lost 5 bases and the J gene lost 4 bases, with 9 bases spanning the gap. CDR3 bases: TGTGCCAGCAGCCTCAACAGTTACGAGCAGTACTTC. Translating gives CASSLNSYEQYF.

This chain connects TRBV7-2 to TRBJ1-5, with no clear D. CDR3 length: 13 amino acids. Trimming took 1 base from V and 5 from J, leaving 6 bases between them. CDR1 and CDR2 from the germline V gene are SGHTA and FQGNSA. CDR3 DNA: TGTGCCAGCAGCTTAGGGTGGGATCAGCCCCAGCATTTT. This encodes CASSLGWDQPQHF.

V usage is TRBV6-1 and J usage is TRBJ2-1; D is ambiguous. CDR3 length equals 11 residues. The germline gives CDR1 MNHNS, CDR2 SASEGT. Trimming cost V 11 bases and J 2 bases, with 7 bases left between them. The CDR3 here is CALAAYNEQFF. The CDR3 nucleotides are TGTGCCCTCGCCGCCTACAATGAGCAGTTCTTC.

The DNA for the CDR3 is TGTGCCATCAGTGAGTCCAGGGGGTCTAACACTGAAGCTTTCTTT. It encodes CAISESRGSNTEAFF. This chain connects TRBV10-3 to TRBJ1-1; TRBD1 aligns across 7 bases. This CDR3 has 15 amino acids. Germline lookup yields CDR1 ENHRY and CDR2 SYGVKD. The trim removed 0 bases at V and 2 bases at J, leaving 3 bases unmatched.

The J gene is TRBJ2-2, the V gene TRBV16; the D gene is possibly TRBD1 (6 bases). The CDR3 loop spans 15 amino acids. Trimming took off 1 base at V and 9 bases at J, with 15 bases between the two ends. Germline V gene data show CDR1 as KGHSY and CDR2 as FQNENV. The CDR3 sequence is CASSQWDTGNRELFF. CDR3 sequence (DNA): TGTGCCAGCAGCCAATGGGACACAGGGAATCGGGAGCTGTTTTTT.

V and J are TRBV9 and TRBJ1-2; D is perhaps TRBD1 (6 bases). The CDR3 loop spans 15 amino acids. In germline, CDR1 is SGDLS, CDR2 YYNGEE. The germline V and J ends were trimmed by 6 bases and 4 bases, with 19 bases remaining between them. CDR3 in amino acids: CASTITSGGTYGYTF. The CDR3 nucleotides read TGTGCCAGCACCATCACATCGGGGGGCACCTATGGCTACACCTTC.

There are a few counts of this clone. The J gene is TRBJ2-7, the V gene TRBV27; 7 bases map to TRBD2. The CDR3 extends over 15 amino acids. Germline CDR1 is MNHEY and CDR2 is SMNVEV (reference sequence). Germline trimming cut 3 bases from V and 1 base from J; bases unmatched to any gene: 6. In nucleotides, the CDR3 is TGTGCCAGCAGTTTGTCTGTGGGGGGGTCCTACGAGCAGTACTTC. Translation gives CASSLSVGGSYEQYF.

This CDR3 reads CASSTRGVVGYTF. Here the CDR3 DNA reads TGTGCCAGCAGTACCAGGGGCGTTGTTGGCTACACCTTC. V is TRBV6-6 and J is TRBJ1-2; a possible D gene is TRBD1 (6 bases). Germline V gene data show CDR1 as MNHNY and CDR2 as SVGAGI (reference sequence). Trimming took 5 bases from V and 7 from J, leaving 14 bases between them. The CDR3 runs 13 residues.

This chain uses TRBV7-8 with TRBJ1-4; possible D gene TRBD1, 5 bases. V lost 4 bases and J 8 bases, leaving 17 bases between the germline ends. Germline assignment: CDR1 SGHVS and CDR2 FQNEAQ. The length of the CDR3 is 15 residues. The DNA for the CDR3 is TGTGCCAGCAGCTACTCGGGGCAGGGTCGCGAAAAACTGTTTTTT. Translation: CASSYSGQGREKLFF. Full variable domain (missing parts from reference TRBV7-8 and TRBJ1-4): GAGVSQSPRYKVAKRGQDVALRCDPISGHVSLFWYQQALGQGPEFLTYFQNEAQLDKSGLPSDRFFAERPEGSVSTLKIQRTQQEDSAVYLCASSYSGQGREKLFFGSGTQLSVL.

The chain carries TRBV7-8 and TRBJ2-7; D is possibly TRBD2 (5 bases). This CDR3 is built from 12 residues. Trimming took 2 bases from V and 6 from J, leaving 8 bases between them. Germline values: CDR1 SGHVS, CDR2 FQNEAQ. CDR3 sequence: CASSLSGVEQYF. For the CDR3, the DNA is TGTGCCAGCAGCTTATCCGGGGTCGAGCAGTACTTC.

This chain connects TRBV15 to TRBJ1-5, with 9 bases lining up with TRBD1. V shed 6 bases and J 4 bases; nucleotides not matched to a gene: 1. CDR1 is LNHNV, CDR2 YYDKDF, per germline (reference sequence). This CDR3 has 13 amino acids. The chain's CDR3 is CATRGQGNQPQHF. In DNA form, the CDR3 reads TGTGCCACCAGGGGACAGGGAAATCAGCCCCAGCATTTT.

This CDR3 reads CASSLDFQGAEQYF. The CDR3 coding sequence is TGTGCCAGCAGCTTGGACTTCCAGGGGGCCGAGCAGTACTTC. The chain employs TRBV11-2 and TRBJ2-7; TRBD1 agrees at 8 bases. V was pared by 3 bases and J by 6 bases, with 7 bases of the junction left unmatched. Germline values: CDR1 SGHAT, CDR2 FQNNGV. There are 14 residues in the CDR3.

This clone was counted between two and nine times. The rearrangement uses TRBV7-9 and TRBJ1-3; D remains unclear. CDR3 length: 14 amino acids. Germline lookup yields CDR1 SEHNR and CDR2 FQNEAQ (reference sequence). V shed 3 bases and J shed 0 bases, with 6 bases lying between them. The CDR3, as DNA: TGTGCCAGCAGCTTTGACCACTCTGGAAACACCATATATTTT. It is translated as CASSFDHSGNTIYF.

J is TRBJ1-4 and V is TRBV6-6; 7 bases are a match to TRBD1. Germline V gene sequence: CDR1 MNHNY, CDR2 SVGAGI (reference sequence). V trimming: 7 bases; J trimming: 3 bases; junction bases outside the gene matches: 11. The length of the CDR3 is 16 residues. This chain's CDR3 is CASTQLRGTANEKLFF. The CDR3 bases are TGTGCCAGCACCCAACTCCGCGGGACAGCTAATGAAAAACTGTTTTTT.

This chain links TRBV27 with TRBJ2-1; 11 bases fit TRBD2. The CDR3 consists of 15 residues. The junction had 5 bases not matched to a gene; V was cut back by 3 bases and J by 7 bases. In germline, CDR1 is MNHEY, CDR2 SMNVEV (reference sequence). CDR3 sequence (DNA): TGTGCCAGCAGTTTCTACGCTAGCGGGGGGAATGAGCAGTTCTTC. It encodes CASSFYASGGNEQFF.

This clone occurred once. This chain links TRBV6-1 with TRBJ1-2; D not resolved. This CDR3 spans 16 amino acids. V gave up 2 bases and J gave up 4 bases, with 17 bases separating them. Germline lookup yields CDR1 MNHNS and CDR2 SASEGT. In DNA form, the CDR3 reads TGTGCCAGCAGTGAACGGCCCCCTCCTTGGCCCTATGGCTACACCTTC. Translating gives CASSERPPPWPYGYTF.

The rearrangement joins TRBV7-9 to TRBJ2-7, with D perhaps TRBD1 (6 bases). The germline V gene encodes CDR1 SEHNR and CDR2 FQNEAQ (reference sequence). V was trimmed by 5 bases and J by 2 bases, leaving 13 bases between them. The CDR3 has 14 amino acids. Here the CDR3 reads CASSRPGAPYEQYF. CDR3 nucleotides: TGTGCCAGCAGCAGGCCAGGGGCCCCCTACGAGCAGTACTTC.

V is TRBV7-2 and J is TRBJ2-3; 11 bases are shared with TRBD2. Unmatched junction bases numbered 3, after V lost 1 base and J lost 9 bases. CDR1 is SGHTA, CDR2 FQGNSA, per germline. This CDR3 has 14 amino acids. The CDR3 sequence is CASSLVAGGGTQYF. CDR3 sequence (DNA): TGTGCCAGCAGCTTAGTAGCGGGAGGGGGGACGCAGTATTTT.

This clone was observed a few times. V and J are TRBV4-2 and TRBJ1-1; 9 bases match TRBD1. The CDR3 loop spans 16 amino acids. Unmatched junction bases numbered 8, after V lost 0 bases and J lost 6 bases. CDR1 is LGHNA, CDR2 YNFKEQ, per germline. CDR3 loop: CASSQEVLGQGAEAFF. DNA for the CDR3: TGTGCCAGCAGCCAAGAGGTACTGGGACAGGGCGCTGAAGCTTTCTTT.